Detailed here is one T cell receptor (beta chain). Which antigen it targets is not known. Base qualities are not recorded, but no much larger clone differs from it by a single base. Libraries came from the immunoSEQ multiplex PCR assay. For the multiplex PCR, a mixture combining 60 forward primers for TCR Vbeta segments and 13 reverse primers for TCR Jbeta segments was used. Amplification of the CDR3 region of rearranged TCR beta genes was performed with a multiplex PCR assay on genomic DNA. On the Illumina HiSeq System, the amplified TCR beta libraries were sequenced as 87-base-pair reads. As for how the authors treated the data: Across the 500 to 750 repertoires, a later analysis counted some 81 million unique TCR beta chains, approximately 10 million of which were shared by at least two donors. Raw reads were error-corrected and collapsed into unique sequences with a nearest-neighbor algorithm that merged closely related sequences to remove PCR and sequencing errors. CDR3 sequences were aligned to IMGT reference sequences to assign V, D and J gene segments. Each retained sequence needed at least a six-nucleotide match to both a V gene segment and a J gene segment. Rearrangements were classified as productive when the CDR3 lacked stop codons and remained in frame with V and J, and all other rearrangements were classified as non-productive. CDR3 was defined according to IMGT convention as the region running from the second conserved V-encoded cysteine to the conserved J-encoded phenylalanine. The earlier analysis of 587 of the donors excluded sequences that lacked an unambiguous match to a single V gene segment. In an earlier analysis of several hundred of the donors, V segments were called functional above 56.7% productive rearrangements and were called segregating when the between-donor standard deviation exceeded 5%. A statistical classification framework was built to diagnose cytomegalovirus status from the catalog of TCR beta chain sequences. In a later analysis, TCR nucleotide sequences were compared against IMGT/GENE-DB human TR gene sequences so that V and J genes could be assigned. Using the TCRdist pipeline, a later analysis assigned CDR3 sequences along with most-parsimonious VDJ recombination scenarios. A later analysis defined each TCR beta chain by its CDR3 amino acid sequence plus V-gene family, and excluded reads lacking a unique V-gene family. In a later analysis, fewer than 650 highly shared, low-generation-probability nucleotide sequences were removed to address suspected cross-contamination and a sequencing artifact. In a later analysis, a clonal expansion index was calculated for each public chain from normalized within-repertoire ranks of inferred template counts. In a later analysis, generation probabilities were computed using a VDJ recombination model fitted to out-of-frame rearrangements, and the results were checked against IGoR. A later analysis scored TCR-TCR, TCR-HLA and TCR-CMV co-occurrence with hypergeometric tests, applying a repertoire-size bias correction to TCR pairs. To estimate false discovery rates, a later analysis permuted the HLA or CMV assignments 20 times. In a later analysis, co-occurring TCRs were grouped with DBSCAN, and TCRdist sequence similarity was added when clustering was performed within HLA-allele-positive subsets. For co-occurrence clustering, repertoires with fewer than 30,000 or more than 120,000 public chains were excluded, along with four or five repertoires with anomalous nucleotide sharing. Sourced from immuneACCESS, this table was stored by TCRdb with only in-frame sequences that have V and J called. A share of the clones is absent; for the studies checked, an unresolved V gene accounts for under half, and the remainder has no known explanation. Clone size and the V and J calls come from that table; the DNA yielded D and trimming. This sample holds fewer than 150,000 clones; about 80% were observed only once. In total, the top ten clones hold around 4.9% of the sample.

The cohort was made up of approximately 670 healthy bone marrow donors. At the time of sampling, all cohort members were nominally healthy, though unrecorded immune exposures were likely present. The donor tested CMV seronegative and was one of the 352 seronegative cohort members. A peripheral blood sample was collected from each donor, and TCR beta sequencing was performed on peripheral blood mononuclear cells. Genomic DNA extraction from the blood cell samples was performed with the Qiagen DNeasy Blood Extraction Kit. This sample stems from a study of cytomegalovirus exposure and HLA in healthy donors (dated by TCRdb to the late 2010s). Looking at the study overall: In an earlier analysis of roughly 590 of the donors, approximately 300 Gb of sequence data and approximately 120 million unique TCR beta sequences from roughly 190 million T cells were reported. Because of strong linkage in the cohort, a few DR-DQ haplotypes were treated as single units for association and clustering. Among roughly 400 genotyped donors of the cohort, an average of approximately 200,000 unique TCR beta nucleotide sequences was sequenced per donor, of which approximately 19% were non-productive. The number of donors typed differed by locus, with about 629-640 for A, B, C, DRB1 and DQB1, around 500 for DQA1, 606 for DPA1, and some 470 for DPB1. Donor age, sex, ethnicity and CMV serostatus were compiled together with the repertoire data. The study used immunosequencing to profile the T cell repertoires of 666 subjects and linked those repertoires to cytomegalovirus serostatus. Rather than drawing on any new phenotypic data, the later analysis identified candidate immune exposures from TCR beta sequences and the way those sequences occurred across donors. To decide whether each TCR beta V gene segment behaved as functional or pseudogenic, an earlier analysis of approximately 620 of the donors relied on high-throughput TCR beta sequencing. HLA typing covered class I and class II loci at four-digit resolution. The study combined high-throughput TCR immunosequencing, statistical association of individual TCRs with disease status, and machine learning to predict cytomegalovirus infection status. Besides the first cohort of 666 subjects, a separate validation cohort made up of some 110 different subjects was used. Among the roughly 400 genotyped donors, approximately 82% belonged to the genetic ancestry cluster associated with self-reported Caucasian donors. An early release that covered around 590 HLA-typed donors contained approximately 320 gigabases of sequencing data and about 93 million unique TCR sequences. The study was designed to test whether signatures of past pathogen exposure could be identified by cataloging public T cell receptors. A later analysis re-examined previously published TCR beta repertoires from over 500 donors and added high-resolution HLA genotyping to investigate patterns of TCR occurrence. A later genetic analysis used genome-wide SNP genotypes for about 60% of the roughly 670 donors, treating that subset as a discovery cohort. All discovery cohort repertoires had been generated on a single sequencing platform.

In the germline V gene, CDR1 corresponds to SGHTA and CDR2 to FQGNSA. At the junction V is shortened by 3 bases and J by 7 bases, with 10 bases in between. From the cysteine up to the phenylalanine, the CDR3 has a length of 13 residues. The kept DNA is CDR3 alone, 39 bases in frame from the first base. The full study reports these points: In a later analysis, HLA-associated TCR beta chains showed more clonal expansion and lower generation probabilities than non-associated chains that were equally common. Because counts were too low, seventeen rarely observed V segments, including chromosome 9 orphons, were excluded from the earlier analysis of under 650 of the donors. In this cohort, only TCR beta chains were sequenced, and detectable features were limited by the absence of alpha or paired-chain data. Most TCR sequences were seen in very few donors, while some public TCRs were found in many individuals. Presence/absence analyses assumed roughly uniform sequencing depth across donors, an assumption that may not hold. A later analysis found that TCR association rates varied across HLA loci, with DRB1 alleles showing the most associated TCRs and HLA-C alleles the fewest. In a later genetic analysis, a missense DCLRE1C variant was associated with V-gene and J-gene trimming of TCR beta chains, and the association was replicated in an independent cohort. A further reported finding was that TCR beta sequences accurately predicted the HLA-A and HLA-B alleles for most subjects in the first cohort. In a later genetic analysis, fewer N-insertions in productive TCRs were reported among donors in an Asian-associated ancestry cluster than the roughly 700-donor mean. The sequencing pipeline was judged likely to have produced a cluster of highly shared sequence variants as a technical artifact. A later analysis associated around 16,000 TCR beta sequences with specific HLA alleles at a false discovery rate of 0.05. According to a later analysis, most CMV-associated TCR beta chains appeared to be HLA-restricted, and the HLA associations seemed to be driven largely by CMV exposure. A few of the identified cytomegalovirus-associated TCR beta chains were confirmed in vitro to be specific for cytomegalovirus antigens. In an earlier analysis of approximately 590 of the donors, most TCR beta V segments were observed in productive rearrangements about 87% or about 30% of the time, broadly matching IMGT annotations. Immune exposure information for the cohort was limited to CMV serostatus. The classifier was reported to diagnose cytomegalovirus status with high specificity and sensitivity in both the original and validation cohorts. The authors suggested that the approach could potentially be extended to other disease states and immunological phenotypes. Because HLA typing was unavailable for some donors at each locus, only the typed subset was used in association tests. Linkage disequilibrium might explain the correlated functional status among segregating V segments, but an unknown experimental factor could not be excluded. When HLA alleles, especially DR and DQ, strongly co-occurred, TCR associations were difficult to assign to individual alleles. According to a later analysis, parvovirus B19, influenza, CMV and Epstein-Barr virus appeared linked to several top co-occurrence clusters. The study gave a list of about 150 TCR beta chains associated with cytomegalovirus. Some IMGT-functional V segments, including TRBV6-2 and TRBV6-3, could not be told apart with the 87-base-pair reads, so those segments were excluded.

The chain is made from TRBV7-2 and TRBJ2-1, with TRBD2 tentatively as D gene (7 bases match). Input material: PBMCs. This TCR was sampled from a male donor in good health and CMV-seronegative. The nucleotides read TGTGCCAGCAGCTTTAGGGGGGGGAATGAGCAGTTCTTC. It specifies CASSFRGGNEQFF.